This TCR beta chain was identified during a study of response to subunit inactivated influenza vaccine. This clonotype has a count of ten or more. Its antigen is currently unknown. The V and J ends lost 6 bases and 4 bases, in that order; junction bases with no gene match: 5. The CDR3 loop spans 15 amino acids. Study results and limitations: New T cells are recruited in small numbers by each seasonal influenza vaccination, according to the authors' suggestion.

MiXCR, applied by TCRdb to the RT-PCR reads, yields one record per CDR3 protein. The sample has under 550,000 distinct CDR3 sequences; 7.6% are singletons. The starting material was PBMCs from blood, obtained roughly 24 months after vaccination. The TCR comes from a man aged 45-69 years who received an inactivated influenza vaccine. The chain combines TRBV12-3 or TRBV12-4 with TRBJ2-1; 11 nucleotides match TRBD2. The CDR3 DNA reads TGTGCCAGCAGCATAGCGGGGGGGAGGTACAATGAGCAGTTCTTC. Translated, it gives CASSIAGGRYNEQFF.